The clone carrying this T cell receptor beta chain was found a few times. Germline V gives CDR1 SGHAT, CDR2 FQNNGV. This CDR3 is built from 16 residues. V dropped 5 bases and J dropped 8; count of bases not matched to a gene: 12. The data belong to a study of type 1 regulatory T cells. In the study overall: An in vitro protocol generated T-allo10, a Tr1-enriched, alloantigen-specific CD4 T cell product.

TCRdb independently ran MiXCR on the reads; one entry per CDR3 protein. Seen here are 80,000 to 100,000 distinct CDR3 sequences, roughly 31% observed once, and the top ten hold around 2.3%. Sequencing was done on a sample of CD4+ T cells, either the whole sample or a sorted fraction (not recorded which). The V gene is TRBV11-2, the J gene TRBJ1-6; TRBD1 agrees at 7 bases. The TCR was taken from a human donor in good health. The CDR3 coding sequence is TGTGCCAGCAGCCCGCAGACAGGGTTCAAGGATTCACCCCTCCACTTT. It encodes CASSPQTGFKDSPLHF.